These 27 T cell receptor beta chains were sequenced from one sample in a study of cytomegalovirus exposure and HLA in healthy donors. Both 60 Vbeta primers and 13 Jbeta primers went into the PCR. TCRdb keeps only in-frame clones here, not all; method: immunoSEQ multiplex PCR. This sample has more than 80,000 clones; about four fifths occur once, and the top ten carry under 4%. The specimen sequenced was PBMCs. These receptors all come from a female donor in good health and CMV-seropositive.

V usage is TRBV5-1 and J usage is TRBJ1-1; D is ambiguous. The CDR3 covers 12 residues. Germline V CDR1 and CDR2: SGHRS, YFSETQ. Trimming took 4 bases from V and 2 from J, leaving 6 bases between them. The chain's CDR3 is CASSLPNTEAFF. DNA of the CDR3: TGCGCCAGCAGCCTTCCTAACACTGAAGCTTTCTTT.

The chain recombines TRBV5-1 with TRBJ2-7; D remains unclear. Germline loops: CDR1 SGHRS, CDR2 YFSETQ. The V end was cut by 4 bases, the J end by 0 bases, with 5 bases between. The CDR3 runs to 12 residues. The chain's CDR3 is CASSPSSYEQYF. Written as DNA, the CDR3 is TGCGCCAGCAGCCCGAGCTCCTACGAGCAGTACTTC.

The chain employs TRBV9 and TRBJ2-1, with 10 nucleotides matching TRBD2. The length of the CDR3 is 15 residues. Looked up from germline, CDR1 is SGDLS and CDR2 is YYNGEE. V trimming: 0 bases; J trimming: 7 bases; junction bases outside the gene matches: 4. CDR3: CASSVGGLASNEQFF. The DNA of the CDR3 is TGTGCCAGCAGCGTAGGGGGACTAGCGTCAAATGAGCAGTTCTTC.

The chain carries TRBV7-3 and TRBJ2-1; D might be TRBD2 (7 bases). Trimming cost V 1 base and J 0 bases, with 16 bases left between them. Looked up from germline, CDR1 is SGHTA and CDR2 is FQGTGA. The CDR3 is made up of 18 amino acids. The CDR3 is CASSLRGEGGLSYNEQFF. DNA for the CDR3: TGTGCCAGCAGCTTAAGGGGGGAGGGGGGACTCTCCTACAATGAGCAGTTCTTC.

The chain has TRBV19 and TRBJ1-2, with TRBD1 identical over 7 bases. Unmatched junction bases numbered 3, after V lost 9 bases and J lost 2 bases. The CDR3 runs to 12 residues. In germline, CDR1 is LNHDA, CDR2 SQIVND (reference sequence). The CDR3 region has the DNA TGTGCCAGCCGGGACAGAAACTATGGCTACACCTTC. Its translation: CASRDRNYGYTF.

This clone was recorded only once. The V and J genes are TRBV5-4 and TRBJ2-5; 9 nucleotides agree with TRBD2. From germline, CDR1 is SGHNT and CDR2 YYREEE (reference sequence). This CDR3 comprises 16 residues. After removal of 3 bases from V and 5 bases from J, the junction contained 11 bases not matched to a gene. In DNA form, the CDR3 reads TGTGCCAGCAGCTCTTCGGGACTAGCTCCCGATGAGACCCAGTACTTC. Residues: CASSSSGLAPDETQYF.

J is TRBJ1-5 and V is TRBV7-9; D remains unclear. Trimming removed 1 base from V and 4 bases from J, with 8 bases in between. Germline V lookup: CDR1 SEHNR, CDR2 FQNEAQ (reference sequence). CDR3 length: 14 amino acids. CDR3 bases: TGTGCCAGCAGCTTAGTGGGAGAGAATCAGCCCCAGCATTTT. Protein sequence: CASSLVGENQPQHF.

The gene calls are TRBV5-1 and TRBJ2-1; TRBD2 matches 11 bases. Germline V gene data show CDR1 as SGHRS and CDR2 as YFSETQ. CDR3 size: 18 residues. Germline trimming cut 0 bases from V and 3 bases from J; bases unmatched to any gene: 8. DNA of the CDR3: TGCGCCAGCAGCTTGGCCTTAACTAGCGGGGGAGGCTACAATGAGCAGTTCTTC. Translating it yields CASSLALTSGGGYNEQFF.

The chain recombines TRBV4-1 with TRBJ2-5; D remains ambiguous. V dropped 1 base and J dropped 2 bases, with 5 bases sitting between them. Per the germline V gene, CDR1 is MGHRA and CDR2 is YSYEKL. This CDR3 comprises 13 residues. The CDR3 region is CASSQVLQETQYF. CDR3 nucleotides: TGCGCCAGCAGCCAAGTATTACAAGAGACCCAGTACTTC.

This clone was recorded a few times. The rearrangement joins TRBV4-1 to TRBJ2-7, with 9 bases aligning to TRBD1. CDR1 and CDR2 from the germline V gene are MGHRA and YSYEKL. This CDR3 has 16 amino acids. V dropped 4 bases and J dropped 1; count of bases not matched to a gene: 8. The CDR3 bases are TGCGCCAGCAGCCGAAATACCGGGACAGGGTCCTACGAGCAGTACTTC. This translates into CASSRNTGTGSYEQYF.

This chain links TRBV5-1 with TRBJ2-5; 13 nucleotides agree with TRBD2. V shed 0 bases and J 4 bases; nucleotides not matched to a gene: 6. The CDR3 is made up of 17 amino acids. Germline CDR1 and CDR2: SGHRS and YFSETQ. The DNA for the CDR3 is TGCGCCAGCAGCTTGGCCGGGACTAGCGGGGTTTTAGAGACCCAGTACTTC. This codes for CASSLAGTSGVLETQYF.

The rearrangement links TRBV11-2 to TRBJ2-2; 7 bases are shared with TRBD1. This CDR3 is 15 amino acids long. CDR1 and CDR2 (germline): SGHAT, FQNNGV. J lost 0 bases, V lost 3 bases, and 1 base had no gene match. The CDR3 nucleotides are TGTGCCAGCAGCTTGGGACAGCCGAACACCGGGGAGCTGTTTTTT. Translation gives CASSLGQPNTGELFF. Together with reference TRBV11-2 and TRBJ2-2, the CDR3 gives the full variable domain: EAGVAQSPRYKIIEKRQSVAFWCNPISGHATLYWYQQILGQGPKLLIQFQNNGVVDDSQLPKDRFSAERLKGVDSTLKIQPAKLEDSAVYLCASSLGQPNTGELFFGEGSRLTVL.

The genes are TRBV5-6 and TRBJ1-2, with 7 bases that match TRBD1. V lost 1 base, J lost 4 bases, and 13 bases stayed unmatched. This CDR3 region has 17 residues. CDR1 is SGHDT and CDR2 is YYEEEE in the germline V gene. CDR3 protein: CASSLYGPGQKVYGYTF. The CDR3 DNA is TGTGCCAGCAGCTTGTATGGCCCGGGACAGAAAGTCTATGGCTACACCTTC.

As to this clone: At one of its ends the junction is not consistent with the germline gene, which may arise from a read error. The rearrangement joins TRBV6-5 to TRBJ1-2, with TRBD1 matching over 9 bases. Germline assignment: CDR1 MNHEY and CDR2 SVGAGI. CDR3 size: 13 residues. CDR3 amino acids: CASSTGGINGYPF. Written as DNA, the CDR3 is TGTGCCAGCAGCACAGGGGGCATAAATGGCTACCCCTTC.

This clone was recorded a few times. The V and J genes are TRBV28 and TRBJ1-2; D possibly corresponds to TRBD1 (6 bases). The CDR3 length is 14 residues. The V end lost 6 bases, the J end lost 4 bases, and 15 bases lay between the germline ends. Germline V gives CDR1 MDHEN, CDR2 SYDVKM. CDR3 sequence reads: CASRPRGGSYGYTF. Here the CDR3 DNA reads TGTGCCAGCAGACCCCGCGGGGGCAGCTATGGCTACACCTTC.

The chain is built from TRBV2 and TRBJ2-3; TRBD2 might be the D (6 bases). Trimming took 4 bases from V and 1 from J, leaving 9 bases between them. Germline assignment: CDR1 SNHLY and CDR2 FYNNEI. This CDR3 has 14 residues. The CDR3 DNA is TGTGCCAGCAGTGGTGGGACTCGCACAGATACGCAGTATTTT. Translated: CASSGGTRTDTQYF.

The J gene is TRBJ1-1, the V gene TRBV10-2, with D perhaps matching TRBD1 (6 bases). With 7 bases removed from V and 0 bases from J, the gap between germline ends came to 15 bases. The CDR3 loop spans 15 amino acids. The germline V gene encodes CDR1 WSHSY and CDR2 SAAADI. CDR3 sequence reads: CASIGTRGMNTEAFF. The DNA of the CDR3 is TGCGCCAGCATTGGGACCAGGGGCATGAACACTGAAGCTTTCTTT.

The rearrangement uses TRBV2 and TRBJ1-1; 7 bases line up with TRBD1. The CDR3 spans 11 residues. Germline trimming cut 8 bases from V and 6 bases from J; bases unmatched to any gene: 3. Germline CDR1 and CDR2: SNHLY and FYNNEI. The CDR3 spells CASRGQPEAFF. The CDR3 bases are TGTGCCAGCCGGGGACAGCCTGAAGCTTTCTTT.

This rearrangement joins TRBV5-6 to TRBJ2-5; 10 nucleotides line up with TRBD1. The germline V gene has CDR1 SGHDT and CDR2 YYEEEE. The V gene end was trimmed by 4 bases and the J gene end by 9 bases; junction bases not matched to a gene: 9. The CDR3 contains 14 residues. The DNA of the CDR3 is TGTGCCAGCAGCCTGGGACAGGGGCCCTTGGCCCAGTACTTC. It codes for CASSLGQGPLAQYF.

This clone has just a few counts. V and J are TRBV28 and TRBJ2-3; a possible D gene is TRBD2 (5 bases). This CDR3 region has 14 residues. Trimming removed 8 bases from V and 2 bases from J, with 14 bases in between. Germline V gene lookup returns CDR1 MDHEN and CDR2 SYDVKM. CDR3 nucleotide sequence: TGTGCCAGCGGAGGTAGTCGGTTCACAGATACGCAGTATTTT. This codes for CASGGSRFTDTQYF.

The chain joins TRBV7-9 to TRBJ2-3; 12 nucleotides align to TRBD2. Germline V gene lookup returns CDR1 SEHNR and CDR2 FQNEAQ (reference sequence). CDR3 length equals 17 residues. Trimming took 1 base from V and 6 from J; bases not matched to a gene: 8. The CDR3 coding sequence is TGTGCCAGCAGCTTAGGACTAGCGGGAGTAAAACGGGATACGCAGTATTTT. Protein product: CASSLGLAGVKRDTQYF.

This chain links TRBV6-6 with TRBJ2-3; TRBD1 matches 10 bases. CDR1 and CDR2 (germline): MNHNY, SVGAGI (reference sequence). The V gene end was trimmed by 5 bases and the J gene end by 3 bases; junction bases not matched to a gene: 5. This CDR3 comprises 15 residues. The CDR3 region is CASSTRDRGTDTQYF. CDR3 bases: TGTGCCAGCAGTACCCGGGACAGGGGTACAGATACGCAGTATTTT.

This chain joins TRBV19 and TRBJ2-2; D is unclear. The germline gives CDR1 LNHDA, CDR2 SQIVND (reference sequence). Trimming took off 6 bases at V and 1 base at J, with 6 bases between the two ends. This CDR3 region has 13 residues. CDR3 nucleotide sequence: TGTGCCAGTAGACCGAGGAACACCGGGGAGCTGTTTTTT. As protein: CASRPRNTGELFF.

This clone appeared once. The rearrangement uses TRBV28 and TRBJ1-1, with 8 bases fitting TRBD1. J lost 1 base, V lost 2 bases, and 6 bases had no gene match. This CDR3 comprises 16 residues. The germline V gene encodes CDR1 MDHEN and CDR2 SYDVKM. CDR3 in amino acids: CASSLIPGQANTEAFF. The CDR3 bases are TGTGCCAGCAGTTTAATCCCGGGACAGGCGAACACTGAAGCTTTCTTT.

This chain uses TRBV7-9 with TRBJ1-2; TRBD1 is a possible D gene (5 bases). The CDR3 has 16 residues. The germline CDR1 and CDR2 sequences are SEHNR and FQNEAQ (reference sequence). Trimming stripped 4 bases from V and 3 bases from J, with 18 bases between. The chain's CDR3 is CASSSTRGGQHYGYTF. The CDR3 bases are TGTGCCAGCAGCTCGACCCGCGGCGGACAACACTATGGCTACACCTTC. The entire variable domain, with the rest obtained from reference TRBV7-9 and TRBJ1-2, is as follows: DTGVSQNPRHKITKRGQNVTFRCDPISEHNRLYWYRQTLGQGPEFLTYFQNEAQLEKSRLLSDRFSAERPKGSFSTLEIQRTEQGDSAMYLCASSSTRGGQHYGYTFGSGTRLTVV.

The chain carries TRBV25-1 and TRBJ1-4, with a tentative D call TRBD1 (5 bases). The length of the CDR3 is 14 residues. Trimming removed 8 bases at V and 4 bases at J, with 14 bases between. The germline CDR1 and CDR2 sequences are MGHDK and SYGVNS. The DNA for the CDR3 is TGTGCCAGCCGAGGTACGGGACTTAATGAAAAACTGTTTTTT. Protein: CASRGTGLNEKLFF.

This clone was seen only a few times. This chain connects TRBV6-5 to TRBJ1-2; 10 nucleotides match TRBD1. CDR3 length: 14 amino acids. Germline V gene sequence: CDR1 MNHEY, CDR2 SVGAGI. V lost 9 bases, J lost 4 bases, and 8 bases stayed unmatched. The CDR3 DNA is TGTGCCAGTACGGGACAGGGGAGGCTCTATGGCTACACCTTC. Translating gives CASTGQGRLYGYTF.